This T cell receptor (beta chain) was captured in a study of cytomegalovirus exposure and HLA in healthy donors. Overall study findings and caveats: For most subjects, TCR beta sequences were reported to predict HLA-A and HLA-B alleles with accuracy. A later analysis showed HLA-associated TCR beta chains outstripping equally common others in clonal expansion.

PCR involved 60 Vbeta and 13 Jbeta primers. Assay: immunoSEQ multiplex PCR; the TCRdb copy retains only in-frame clones and omits some. The sample data list around 150,000 clones. The length of the CDR3 is 13 residues. Germline V CDR1 and CDR2: MNHEY, SMNVEV (reference sequence). Germline trimming cut 5 bases from V and 7 bases from J; bases unmatched to any gene: 5. Turning to this clone: Its antigen is unidentified.

V is TRBV27 and J is TRBJ1-5; TRBD1 agrees at 7 bases. The TCR originated in a woman in her fifties or sixties in good health and CMV-seronegative. The sequencing sample was made of PBMCs. The CDR3 sequence is CASSDRVWQPQHF. CDR3 nucleotide sequence: TGTGCCAGCAGTGACAGGGTCTGGCAGCCCCAGCATTTT.